These T cell receptor beta chains were read from a single sample in a study of spatial heterogeneity in lung cancer. Using its own MiXCR run on the 5' RACE reads, TCRdb lists one record per CDR3 protein. The sample has over 4,500 distinct CDR3 sequences, 25% to 40% seen once; the top ten hold 15%. Sequences were derived from lung tumor tissue, sampled at surgery. The source is a male donor with early-stage non-small cell lung cancer. The CDR3 runs from the conserved cysteine through the conserved F or W. Fields, in order: V gene, clone size, D gene, J gene, CDR3 protein, CDR3 DNA. The D gene is left open where the match is weak. Rows may omit the clone size; those that give it use once, few, many or a size class.

>TRBV27|once|TRBD1|TRBJ2-6
CASSQTGGLRSGANVLTF
TGTGCCAGCAGCCAGACAGGGGGTCTGCGCTCTGGGGCCAACGTCCTGACTTTC
>TRBV2|many|NA|TRBJ2-7
CASSERGLAYEQYF
TGTGCCAGCAGTGAGCGGGGCTTAGCCTACGAGCAGTACTTC
>TRBV9|medium-sized|NA|TRBJ1-2
CASSVDPDERYYGYTF
TGTGCCAGCAGCGTAGATCCCGACGAAAGATACTATGGCTACACCTTC
>TRBV5-6|NA|TRBD2|TRBJ2-1
CASSLRAGVMDEQFF
TGTGCCAGCAGCTTGCGAGCGGGAGTGATGGATGAGCAGTTCTTC
>TRBV5-1|medium-sized|NA|TRBJ2-2
CASRWGDTGELFF
TGCGCCAGCAGATGGGGGGACACCGGGGAGCTGTTTTTT
>TRBV18|medium-sized|TRBD1|TRBJ2-6
CASSLFRTGSSGANVLTF
TGTGCCAGCTCACTGTTCAGGACAGGGAGCTCTGGGGCCAACGTCCTGACTTTC
>TRBV13|medium-sized|TRBD2|TRBJ2-7
CASSWRLAGVEEQYF
TGTGCCAGCAGCTGGAGACTAGCGGGAGTGGAGGAGCAGTACTTC
>TRBV4-1|once|TRBD2|TRBJ2-7
CASSQGSSGNYEQYF
TGCGCCAGCAGCCAAGGGTCTAGCGGTAACTACGAGCAGTACTTC
>TRBV14|NA|NA|TRBJ2-1
CASSQGDEQFF
TGTGCCAGCAGCCAAGGTGATGAGCAGTTCTTC
>TRBV7-6|NA|NA|TRBJ2-5
CASSFEQYQETQYF
TGTGCCAGCAGCTTTGAGCAGTACCAAGAGACCCAGTACTTC
>TRBV7-2|few|NA|TRBJ1-2
CASSPDSPAGGYTF
TGTGCCAGCAGTCCCGACAGCCCCGCCGGCGGCTACACCTTC
>TRBV7-6|NA|NA|TRBJ2-1
CASSPLSFYNEQFF
TGTGCCAGCAGCCCCCTTAGTTTTTACAATGAGCAGTTCTTC
>TRBV20-1|once|TRBD1|TRBJ1-1
CSARDHQDRGTEAFF
TGCAGTGCTAGAGACCACCAGGACAGGGGAACTGAAGCTTTCTTT
>TRBV27|medium-sized|TRBD1|TRBJ2-7
CASQGQPTYEQYF
TGTGCCAGCCAGGGACAGCCTACCTACGAGCAGTACTTC
>TRBV18|many|TRBD2|TRBJ2-7
CASSPNGGDGEQYF
TGTGCCAGCTCACCAAACGGGGGGGACGGCGAGCAGTACTTC
>TRBV6-2/TRBV6-3|few|TRBD1|TRBJ2-5
CASSRDREETQYF
TGTGCCAGCAGCCGCGACAGGGAAGAGACCCAGTACTTC
>TRBV28|many|NA|TRBJ2-5
CASSPLPGIQETQYF
TGTGCCAGCAGTCCCTTGCCAGGGATACAAGAGACCCAGTACTTC
>TRBV6-2/TRBV6-3|medium-sized|NA|TRBJ2-7
CASSYRRGPPYEQYF
TGTGCCAGCAGTTACCGGCGGGGGCCACCCTACGAGCAGTACTTC
>TRBV20-1|medium-sized|TRBD2|TRBJ2-7
CSALGGRDTYEQYF
TGCAGTGCCCTTGGGGGGAGGGATACCTACGAGCAGTACTTC
>TRBV20-1|NA|TRBD2|TRBJ2-3
CSASLAGPRTQYF
TGCAGTGCCTCACTAGCGGGGCCCCGGACGCAGTATTTT
>TRBV6-5|medium-sized|NA|TRBJ1-6
CASSYSGNSPLHF
TGTGCCAGCAGTTACTCGGGGAATTCACCCCTCCACTTT
>TRBV28|medium-sized|TRBD2|TRBJ2-3
CASSLSLAGYTDTQYF
TGTGCCAGCAGTTTATCACTAGCGGGGTACACAGATACGCAGTATTTT
>TRBV20-1|medium-sized|TRBD1|TRBJ2-5
CSARDGGTGIGETQYF
TGCAGTGCTAGAGATGGCGGGACAGGGATCGGGGAGACCCAGTACTTC
>TRBV6-2/TRBV6-3|many|NA|TRBJ2-1
CASSYLGPVEQFF
TGTGCCAGCAGTTACCTAGGCCCGGTGGAGCAGTTCTTC
>TRBV12-3/TRBV12-4|hyperexpanded|NA|TRBJ2-1
CASRPGMGEQFF
TGTGCCAGCAGGCCGGGGATGGGGGAGCAGTTCTTC
>TRBV20-1|large|NA|TRBJ2-7
CSAREQGYYEQYF
TGCAGTGCTAGAGAACAGGGCTACTACGAGCAGTACTTC
>TRBV28|medium-sized|TRBD2|TRBJ2-5
CASSVAGDQETQYF
TGTGCCAGCAGTGTGGCGGGGGACCAAGAGACCCAGTACTTC
>TRBV10-2|many|NA|TRBJ2-7
CASSWQDEQYF
TGCGCCAGCAGTTGGCAGGACGAGCAGTACTTC
>TRBV19|NA|NA|TRBJ2-7
CASSIRQGILYEQYF
TGTGCCAGTAGTATCCGGCAGGGAATTCTCTACGAGCAGTACTTC
>TRBV20-1|few|TRBD2|TRBJ2-1
CSARDQGAGGPYNEQFF
TGCAGTGCTAGAGATCAAGGAGCGGGGGGGCCCTACAATGAGCAGTTCTTC
>TRBV9|few|NA|TRBJ2-7
CASSLHPGQTYEQYF
TGTGCCAGCAGCCTCCACCCGGGACAAACCTACGAGCAGTACTTC
>TRBV6-5|NA|NA|TRBJ2-2
CASSHRWNTGELFF
TGTGCCAGCAGTCATCGCTGGAACACCGGGGAGCTGTTTTTT
>TRBV5-1|many|NA|TRBJ2-5
CASSLQTGIQETQYF
TGCGCCAGCAGCTTGCAGACGGGTATCCAAGAGACCCAGTACTTC
>TRBV20-1|NA|TRBD1|TRBJ1-1
CSAATGTGKDTEAFF
TGCAGTGCTGCAACCGGGACAGGAAAGGACACTGAAGCTTTCTTT
>TRBV6-2/TRBV6-3|many|NA|TRBJ1-1
CASSYLLYMNTEAFF
TGTGCCAGCAGTTACCTTCTTTACATGAACACTGAAGCTTTCTTT
>TRBV7-3|NA|NA|TRBJ2-3
CASSSRPDTQYF
TGTGCCAGCAGCTCGCGCCCGGATACGCAGTATTTT
>TRBV11-2|medium-sized|NA|TRBJ1-5
CASSNVARWSQPQHF
TGTGCCAGCAGCAACGTTGCCAGGTGGAGTCAGCCCCAGCATTTT
>TRBV4-1|NA|NA|TRBJ2-3
CASSRPLAVDTQYF
TGCGCCAGCAGCCGCCCCTTAGCGGTGGATACGCAGTATTTT
>TRBV6-6|NA|NA|TRBJ1-6
CASSYRGYNSPLHF
TGTGCCAGCAGTTACAGGGGTTATAATTCACCCCTCCACTTT
>TRBV28|large|TRBD2|TRBJ2-1
CASSPRLAETYNEQFF
TGTGCCAGCAGTCCCCGACTAGCGGAAACCTACAATGAGCAGTTCTTC
>TRBV5-1|NA|TRBD1|TRBJ2-7
CASSLTGTAYEQYF
TGCGCCAGCAGCTTGACCGGGACAGCCTACGAGCAGTACTTC
>TRBV20-1|medium-sized|TRBD2|TRBJ2-3
CSASGVAGAVTDTQYF
TGCAGTGCTAGTGGGGTAGCGGGGGCCGTCACAGATACGCAGTATTTT
>TRBV28|many|NA|TRBJ2-5
CASSLKSGELETQYF
TGTGCCAGCAGTTTAAAGAGCGGAGAGTTGGAGACCCAGTACTTC